These 22 T cell receptor beta chains came from one sample sequenced in a study of T cells in Graves' hyperthyroidism and ophthalmopathy. Regions amplified from RNA transcripts were the TCR beta CDR3 regions. The HTBI primer set drove a first-round RT-PCR of the TCR CDR3. TCRdb recomputed calls from the multiplex PCR reads with MiXCR, one row per CDR3 protein. The sample includes about 640,000 distinct CDR3 sequences, more than 14% of them seen just once. The sequenced sample consisted of blood. Source of these receptors: a woman aged 45-65 years with Graves' ophthalmopathy.

This clonotype was recorded at least ten times. This chain uses TRBV28 with TRBJ1-1, with 10 bases lining up with TRBD1. Germline V gives CDR1 MDHEN, CDR2 SYDVKM. The junction had 8 bases not matched to a gene; V was cut back by 6 bases and J by 1 base. CDR3 length: 16 amino acids. CDR3 sequence (DNA): TGTGCCAGCAGAAACATAGGGACAGGGGAGAACACTGAAGCTTTCTTT. Protein sequence: CASRNIGTGENTEAFF.

Only a few counts were recorded for this clonotype. The CDR3 loop reads CASSPDSGSTDTQYF. The CDR3 DNA follows: TGTGCCAGCTCACCAGATAGCGGGAGTACAGATACGCAGTATTTT. J is TRBJ2-3 and V is TRBV18; 9 positions agree with TRBD2. This CDR3 contains 15 residues. Per the germline V gene, CDR1 is KGHSH and CDR2 is LQKENI. J lost 3 bases, V lost 2 bases, and 3 bases had no gene match.

This clonotype was picked up many times. The chain employs TRBV30 and TRBJ2-1, with 7 bases lining up with TRBD2. The CDR3 consists of 15 residues. Germline values: CDR1 GTSNPN, CDR2 SVGIG (reference sequence). V lost 0 bases and J lost 0; bases outside the gene matches: 2. The CDR3 DNA reads TGTGCCTGGAGTGTAGGCGGGAGCTCCTACAATGAGCAGTTCTTC. The encoded protein is CAWSVGGSSYNEQFF.

This clonotype was counted at least ten times. This chain joins TRBV28 and TRBJ2-3, with 7 bases lining up with TRBD1. Per the germline V gene, CDR1 is MDHEN and CDR2 is SYDVKM. Trimming cost V 7 bases and J 7 bases; bases outside gene matches: 11. CDR3 length: 14 residues. The DNA of the CDR3 is TGTGCCAGCACCTTTACGGCAGGGGGAAATACGCAGTATTTT. This translates into CASTFTAGGNTQYF.

This clonotype has more than one count but fewer than ten. V and J are TRBV5-1 and TRBJ2-1, with D perhaps TRBD1 or TRBD2 (5 bases each). V was trimmed by 1 base and J by 4 bases, leaving 9 bases between them. Germline V gene sequence: CDR1 SGHRS, CDR2 YFSETQ. The length of the CDR3 is 14 residues. CDR3 sequence reads: CASSLRDGYNEQFF. DNA for the CDR3: TGCGCCAGCAGCTTGAGGGACGGTTACAATGAGCAGTTCTTC.

This clonotype was observed a handful of times. The rearrangement joins TRBV6-2 or TRBV6-3 to TRBJ2-1, with TRBD2 identical over 11 bases. The CDR3 spans 15 residues. Trimming removed 4 bases from V and 7 bases from J; junction bases left unmatched: 6. Germline lookup yields CDR1 MNHEY and CDR2 SVGEGT. In DNA, the CDR3 is TGTGCCAGCAGTTTTTGGACTAGCGGGCGTAATGAGCAGTTCTTC. Protein sequence: CASSFWTSGRNEQFF.

This clonotype was seen ten or more times. V usage is TRBV7-3 and J usage is TRBJ1-6; D gene uncertain. This CDR3 region has 14 residues. Germline CDR1 SGHTA, CDR2 FQGTGA. Trimming left V 4 bases short and J 7 bases short, with 11 bases between. This chain's CDR3 is CASSSSPQNSPLHF. In nucleotides, the CDR3 is TGTGCCAGCAGCTCAAGCCCCCAAAATTCACCCCTCCACTTT.

This clonotype has ten or more counts. The gene calls are TRBV7-3 and TRBJ2-7; a possible D gene is TRBD2 (5 bases). Germline CDR1 SGHTA, CDR2 FQGTGA. V dropped 2 bases and J dropped 2 bases, with 13 bases sitting between them. This CDR3 has 15 amino acids. As DNA, the CDR3 is TGTGCCAGCAGCTTAGAGGGTGGACCGACCTACGAGCAGTACTTC. Its translation is CASSLEGGPTYEQYF.

This clonotype was observed a handful of times. The genes are TRBV4-1 and TRBJ2-1, with 8 bases identical to TRBD1. The V segment lost 5 bases and the J segment 7 bases; nucleotides outside the gene matches: 13. The CDR3 spans 16 residues. Germline CDR1 is MGHRA and CDR2 is YSYEKL. This CDR3 is CASSAAGTGFTNEQFF. CDR3 sequence (DNA): TGCGCCAGCAGCGCAGCCGGGACAGGCTTTACGAATGAGCAGTTCTTC.

This clonotype was picked up many times. The chain recombines TRBV11-3 with TRBJ2-3; D possibly corresponds to TRBD2 (6 bases). The germline V gene has CDR1 SGHNT and CDR2 YENEEA. Trimming pared 5 bases from V and 4 bases from J, leaving 13 bases between. The CDR3 has 14 residues. CDR3 protein: CASSRLGTADTQYF. The CDR3 region has the DNA TGTGCCAGCAGCAGACTAGGGACCGCAGATACGCAGTATTTT.

This clonotype was found many times. The rearrangement uses TRBV30 and TRBJ2-7; D gene ambiguous. Trimming shortened V by 7 bases and J by 4 bases, and 14 bases separated the two germline ends. This CDR3 region has 12 residues. Germline values: CDR1 GTSNPN, CDR2 SVGIG (reference sequence). CDR3 coding DNA: TGTGCCTACAGAATAAAGGGATACGAGCAGTACTTC. It is translated as CAYRIKGYEQYF.

A single count supports this clonotype. The CDR3: CASSLVPGVSNEQFF. The CDR3 nucleotides are TGCGCCAGCAGCTTGGTGCCAGGGGTCTCGAATGAGCAGTTCTTC. V and J are TRBV5-1 and TRBJ2-1; possible D gene TRBD1, 6 bases. The germline V and J ends were trimmed by 0 bases and 7 bases, with 14 bases remaining between them. In germline, CDR1 is SGHRS, CDR2 YFSETQ. The CDR3 has 15 residues.

This clonotype was seen ten or more times. The chain links TRBV2 to TRBJ2-3; D might be TRBD2 (5 bases). V was cut by 11 bases and J by 4 bases, with 22 bases left in between. Germline V gene sequence: CDR1 SNHLY, CDR2 FYNNEI. This CDR3 contains 15 residues. CDR3 DNA: TGTGCCTCACACGGCGGGTATTTTAGCCCAGATACGCAGTATTTT. As protein: CASHGGYFSPDTQYF. Drawing the rest from reference TRBV2 and TRBJ2-3, the complete variable domain is EPEVTQTPSHQVTQMGQEVILRCVPISNHLYFYWYRQILGQKVEFLVSFYNNEISEKSEIFDDQFSVERPDGSNFTLKIRSTKLEDSAMYFCASHGGYFSPDTQYFGPGTRLTVL.

To note about this clonotype: Being one base from a much bigger clone, this may be a read error. The chain carries TRBV29-1 and TRBJ1-1, with D possibly TRBD1 on 5 matching bases. In germline, CDR1 is SQVTM, CDR2 ANQGSEA. CDR3 length equals 11 residues. The CDR3, as DNA: TGCAGCGGCAGGGCGGGCACTGAAGCTCTCTTT. It encodes CSGRAGTEALF.

The chain's CDR3 is CASSQDPPMNANTGELFF. The CDR3, as DNA: TGCGCCAGCAGCCAAGACCCCCCAATGAACGCGAACACCGGGGAGCTGTTTTTT. The V and J genes are TRBV4-1 and TRBJ2-2; D remains ambiguous. Trimming removed 0 bases at V and 0 bases at J, with 14 bases between. The CDR3 totals 18 residues. CDR1 and CDR2 (germline): MGHRA, YSYEKL.

This clonotype appeared a few times. The V gene is TRBV20-1, the J gene TRBJ2-6; D gene unclear. Germline CDR1 reads DFQATT; CDR2 reads SNEGSKA (reference sequence). This CDR3 contains 14 residues. V was shortened by 1 base and J by 1 base, with 5 bases between the two germline ends. CDR3 residues: CSARVRSGANVLTF. CDR3 DNA sequence: TGCAGTGCTAGAGTGAGATCTGGGGCCAACGTCCTGACTTTC.

This clonotype came up many times. The genes are TRBV4-3 and TRBJ2-7, with D possibly being TRBD1 (6 bases). This CDR3 spans 15 amino acids. The germline V gene encodes CDR1 LGHNA and CDR2 YSLEER. V was pared by 0 bases and J by 0 bases, with 9 bases between. The CDR3, as DNA: TGCGCCAGCAGCCAAGAGGGACACCTCTCCTACGAGCAGTACTTC. It encodes CASSQEGHLSYEQYF.

V usage is TRBV9 and J usage is TRBJ2-5, with TRBD2 identical over 11 bases. From germline, CDR1 is SGDLS and CDR2 YYNGEE. The length of the CDR3 is 20 residues. Losses at the gene ends were 0 bases for V and 2 bases for J; bases not matched to a gene: 15. CDR3 in DNA: TGTGCCAGCAGCGTAGCTCCCGGGACTAGCGGAGGGGGGGTACAAGAGACCCAGTACTTC. As protein: CASSVAPGTSGGGVQETQYF.

The chain couples TRBV13 to TRBJ2-7, with TRBD2 matching 12 bases. The CDR3 runs 21 residues. Germline V lookup: CDR1 PRHDT, CDR2 FYEKMQ (reference sequence). The J segment lost 3 bases and the V segment lost 5 bases, leaving 23 bases of the junction unmatched. The CDR3 DNA follows: TGTGCCAGCAGCATAAGACTAGCGGGAGTTACCGGGCGCGCAATTTTCTACGAGCAGTACTTC. Its protein is CASSIRLAGVTGRAIFYEQYF. The full variable domain, with the rest looked up from reference TRBV13 and TRBJ2-7, is AAGVIQSPRHLIKEKRETATLKCYPIPRHDTVYWYQQGPGQDPQFLISFYEKMQSDKGSIPDRFSAQQFSDYHSELNMSSLELGDSALYFCASSIRLAGVTGRAIFYEQYFGPGTRLTVT.

The table lists this clonotype with many counts. This chain's CDR3 is CASSLARGETAEQYF. The CDR3 DNA reads as TGTGCCAGCAGCTTAGCGCGGGGGGAAACAGCCGAGCAGTACTTC. V gene TRBV7-6 combines with J gene TRBJ2-7; 8 nucleotides line up with TRBD2. CDR3 length equals 15 residues. V lost 0 bases, J lost 6 bases, and 7 bases stayed unmatched. The germline gives CDR1 SGHVS, CDR2 FNYEAQ.

This clonotype was seen a handful of times. V gene TRBV6-1 combines with J gene TRBJ1-1; no clear D gene. The CDR3 is 15 amino acids. The V gene's germline CDR1 is MNHNS and CDR2 SASEGT. V lost 4 bases and J 1 base, leaving 13 bases between the germline ends. CDR3 DNA sequence: TGTGCCAGCAGTGCCATTCAAGGGCCGAACACTGAAGCTTTCTTT. It is translated as CASSAIQGPNTEAFF.

In this sample, this clonotype turned up many times. The J gene is TRBJ1-2, the V gene TRBV2, with D perhaps TRBD1 (5 bases). The CDR3 spans 13 residues. V was pared by 4 bases and J by 4 bases, with 10 bases between. The germline V gene encodes CDR1 SNHLY and CDR2 FYNNEI. CDR3 nucleotide sequence: TGTGCCAGCAGTGTGTCAGGGACCTATGGCTACACCTTC. It encodes CASSVSGTYGYTF.